Included here is one TCR beta chain sequence, with context. This sample is part of a study of blood T cell repertoires in COVID-19. Overall study: Sample material is recorded as cDNA or gDNA derived from T cells, B-cell-depleted T cells, or PBMCs.

Sequencing was performed with immunoSEQ multiplex PCR; in TCRdb, only in-frame clones are kept and a portion is missing. This table holds 100,000 to 150,000 clones, more than 80% found once. The CDR3 loop spans 15 amino acids. Trimming stripped 0 bases from V and 7 bases from J, with 10 bases between. Germline-derived CDR1 and CDR2 are MGHRA and YSYEKL. The specimen sequenced was peripheral blood. The gene calls are TRBV4-1 and TRBJ1-6; a weak D match, TRBD1 (6 bases). The receptor was derived from a woman aged 55-69 years with acute or convalescent COVID-19. The CDR3 here is CASSQEEGENSPLHF. CDR3 sequence (DNA): TGCGCCAGCAGCCAAGAAGAGGGGGAGAATTCACCCCTCCACTTT.